The 28 T cell receptor beta chains below come from one sample, sequenced in a study of early T cells in non-severe SARS-CoV-2 infection. TCRdb reprocessed the 5' RACE reads with MiXCR, giving one entry per CDR3 protein. The sample has tens of thousands of distinct CDR3 sequences, 9% to 15% seen once. The sequenced sample was whole blood. The receptors here all came from an adult who was a healthcare worker with PCR-confirmed SARS-CoV-2 infection or an uninfected control (not recorded which).

This clonotype was recorded at least ten times. The chain links TRBV6-5 to TRBJ1-2; the D gene is possibly TRBD1 (6 bases). V was cut by 0 bases and J by 3 bases, with 14 bases left in between. This CDR3 has 16 residues. Germline lookup yields CDR1 MNHEY and CDR2 SVGAGI. The CDR3, as DNA: TGTGCCAGCAGTTACTCGAGGGGTAGGGGGGACTATGGCTACACCTTC. The encoded protein is CASSYSRGRGDYGYTF.

The CDR3 nucleotides read TGTGCCAGCAGGAGGGACAGGGACTATGGAAAACTGTTTTTT. Its protein product is CASRRDRDYGKLFF. The V call is TRBV7-9, the J call TRBJ1-4; 9 bases fit TRBD1. Germline CDR1 and CDR2: SEHNR and FQNEAQ (reference sequence). V dropped 6 bases and J dropped 10; count of bases not matched to a gene: 9. The CDR3 loop spans 14 amino acids.

This clonotype turned up a few times. The chain couples TRBV6-6 to TRBJ1-1; D perhaps matches TRBD1 (5 bases). Between the trimmed V and J ends, which lost 6 bases and 6 bases, there was a span of 17 bases. Germline V gene lookup returns CDR1 MNHNY and CDR2 SVGAGI (reference sequence). The CDR3 covers 14 residues. The CDR3 bases are TGTGCCAGCAGCGCCGGGGCCGGGGGGGCTGAAGCTTTCTTT. Translating it yields CASSAGAGGAEAFF.

This clonotype was recorded a few times. The CDR3 coding sequence is TGTGCCACGAGAGCGGAGACCCAGTACTTC. Translated, it gives CATRAETQYF. This chain links TRBV6-2 or TRBV6-3 with TRBJ2-5; D remains ambiguous. The V end was cut by 10 bases, the J end by 5 bases, with 8 bases between. CDR3 length: 10 residues. Germline-derived CDR1 and CDR2 are MNHEY and SVGEGT.

This clonotype was found a few times. The CDR3 here is CASSLGAGGIGELFF. As DNA, the CDR3 is TGTGCCAGCAGCTTAGGAGCAGGGGGAATCGGGGAGCTGTTTTTT. V gene TRBV11-3 combines with J gene TRBJ2-2, with TRBD1 identical over 7 bases. The CDR3 extends over 15 amino acids. Germline-derived CDR1 and CDR2 are SGHNT and YENEEA. The V segment lost 1 base and the J segment 7 bases; nucleotides outside the gene matches: 6.

This chain uses TRBV7-2 with TRBJ2-1, with a possible D match to TRBD2 (6 bases). Trimming left V 1 base short and J 6 bases short, with 13 bases between. This CDR3 comprises 15 residues. The germline V gene has CDR1 SGHTA and CDR2 FQGNSA. CDR3 bases: TGTGCCAGCAGCTTAGTGGGGGGAGTCGGCAATGAGCAGTTCTTC. It encodes CASSLVGGVGNEQFF.

The V and J genes are TRBV6-1 and TRBJ2-1; TRBD1 matches at 8 bases. V shed 5 bases, J shed 9 bases, and the junction held 12 bases outside the gene matches. CDR1 and CDR2 from the germline V gene are MNHNS and SASEGT. This CDR3 has 15 amino acids. This CDR3 reads CASSRDRGLLGEQFF. CDR3 DNA sequence: TGTGCCAGCAGTCGTGACAGGGGCCTTTTAGGTGAGCAGTTCTTC.

This clonotype was detected many times. The chain is built from TRBV18 and TRBJ1-3, with 7 bases fitting TRBD1. Per the germline V gene, CDR1 is KGHSH and CDR2 is LQKENI. This CDR3 spans 15 amino acids. J gave up 2 bases and V 3 bases, and 4 bases lay outside the gene matches. In DNA, the CDR3 is TGTGCCAGCTCACCGACAGGGAAGGCTGGAAACACCATATATTTT. It specifies CASSPTGKAGNTIYF. Together with reference TRBV18 and TRBJ1-3, the CDR3 gives the full variable domain: NAGVMQNPRHLVRRRGQEARLRCSPMKGHSHVYWYRQLPEEGLKFMVYLQKENIIDESGMPKERFSAEFPKEGPSILRIQQVVRGDSAAYFCASSPTGKAGNTIYFGEGSWLTVV.

This clonotype turned up a few times. For the CDR3, the DNA is TGTGCCAGCAGCGTAGGGCCTGCCCACGAGCAGTACTTC. Its translation is CASSVGPAHEQYF. V is TRBV9 and J is TRBJ2-7; D is undetermined. V shed 0 bases and J shed 5 bases, with 9 bases lying between them. The CDR3 has 13 amino acids. The germline V gene encodes CDR1 SGDLS and CDR2 YYNGEE.

This clonotype was detected only a few times. CDR3 amino acids: CASSPPRQGVYEQYF. For the CDR3, the DNA is TGCGCCAGCAGCCCCCCTCGACAGGGTGTCTACGAGCAGTACTTC. The genes are TRBV5-1 and TRBJ2-7, with TRBD1 matching 7 bases. The length of the CDR3 is 15 residues. V lost 4 bases and J lost 3; bases outside the gene matches: 10. Germline-derived CDR1 and CDR2 are SGHRS and YFSETQ.

There are a few counts of this clonotype. A read error may produce the germline difference seen at one junction end. This sequence joins TRBV7-7 and TRBJ2-7; 8 bases align to TRBD2. This CDR3 has 15 residues. In germline, CDR1 is SSHAT, CDR2 FNYEAQ (reference sequence). CDR3 in DNA: TGTGCTAGCAGCGGCCAGCGGGAGCCTCTATACGAGCAGTACTTC. Protein product: CASSGQREPLYEQYF.

In its sample, this clonotype was seen many times. The rearrangement joins TRBV4-3 to TRBJ2-7, with no clear D. Trimming removed 0 bases from V and 2 bases from J, with 8 bases in between. This CDR3 spans 14 amino acids. Per the germline V gene, CDR1 is LGHNA and CDR2 is YSLEER. The CDR3: CASSQDAAAYEQYF. The CDR3 nucleotides read TGCGCCAGCAGCCAAGACGCTGCTGCCTACGAGCAGTACTTC.

This clonotype occurred many times. The CDR3 DNA reads as TGCAGTGCTACCATACGGGGAACAGGGATGTACGAGCAGTACTTC. Amino acids: CSATIRGTGMYEQYF. The gene calls are TRBV20-1 and TRBJ2-7, with a tentative D call TRBD1 (6 bases). This CDR3 comprises 15 residues. The germline gives CDR1 DFQATT, CDR2 SNEGSKA (reference sequence). With 4 bases removed from V and 4 bases from J, the gap between germline ends came to 20 bases.

This clonotype has only a few counts. The chain couples TRBV4-1 to TRBJ2-5; TRBD1 aligns across 7 bases. The CDR3 runs 14 residues. J was trimmed by 2 bases and V by 4 bases; bases with no gene match: 4. Germline lookup yields CDR1 MGHRA and CDR2 YSYEKL. CDR3 loop: CASSLRDSQETQYF. The CDR3 nucleotides read TGCGCCAGCAGCCTCCGGGACAGTCAAGAGACCCAGTACTTC.

This clonotype showed up just a few times. The chain links TRBV4-3 to TRBJ2-2, with TRBD2 matching 13 bases. With 4 bases clipped from V and 0 bases from J, the junction kept 11 bases outside the gene matches. From germline, CDR1 is LGHNA and CDR2 YSLEER. The CDR3 is 20 residues long. The CDR3 is CASSPEVLLAGGTNTGELFF. CDR3 DNA sequence: TGCGCCAGCAGCCCGGAAGTCTTACTAGCGGGAGGGACGAACACCGGGGAGCTGTTTTTT.

This clonotype has at least ten counts. The CDR3 DNA sequence: TGCGCCAGCAGCCAAGAAAGAGGGTTCGGTCAGCCCCAGCATTTT. Residues: CASSQERGFGQPQHF. This rearrangement joins TRBV4-1 to TRBJ1-5; D is undetermined. This CDR3 has 15 amino acids. V gave up 0 bases and J gave up 6 bases, with 12 bases separating them. CDR1 MGHRA and CDR2 YSYEKL come from the germline V gene.

V and J are TRBV18 and TRBJ2-7; 7 nucleotides match TRBD1. Trimming at V came to 2 bases and at J to 2 bases, leaving 6 bases not matched to a gene. This CDR3 has 15 amino acids. Germline CDR1 KGHSH, CDR2 LQKENI. The CDR3 here is CASSPRRTGPYEQYF. The CDR3 DNA sequence: TGTGCCAGCTCACCAAGAAGGACAGGCCCCTACGAGCAGTACTTC.

The chain joins TRBV14 to TRBJ2-1; the match to TRBD2 covers 10 bases. V was clipped by 0 bases and J by 6 bases; unmatched bases: 5. Germline V gene sequence: CDR1 SGHDN, CDR2 FVKESK. The CDR3 length is 16 residues. For the CDR3, the DNA is TGTGCCAGCAGCCAAGATCAATCTAGCGGGAGCAATGAGCAGTTCTTC. Translated: CASSQDQSSGSNEQFF.

This clonotype showed up many times. The chain combines TRBV6-2 or TRBV6-3 with TRBJ2-7; D uncertain. The CDR3 totals 12 residues. Trimming left V 5 bases short and J 0 bases short, with 5 bases between. Germline values: CDR1 MNHEY, CDR2 SVGEGT. CDR3 residues: CASSTSSYEQYF. For the CDR3, the DNA is TGTGCCAGCAGTACTTCCTCCTACGAGCAGTACTTC.

The chain couples TRBV11-3 to TRBJ2-3; D uncertain. The germline V and J ends were trimmed by 2 bases and 2 bases, with 8 bases remaining between them. CDR1 and CDR2 from the germline V gene are SGHNT and YENEEA. CDR3 length: 14 residues. This CDR3 reads CASSLRPSTDTQYF. DNA of the CDR3: TGTGCCAGCAGCTTACGACCCTCCACAGATACGCAGTATTTT. Combining the CDR3 with reference TRBV11-3 and TRBJ2-3 gives the whole variable domain EAGVVQSPRYKIIEKKQPVAFWCNPISGHNTLYWYLQNLGQGPELLIRYENEEAVDDSQLPKDRFSAERLKGVDSTLKIQPAELGDSAVYLCASSLRPSTDTQYFGPGTRLTVL.

The V gene is TRBV5-1, the J gene TRBJ2-2; 11 bases map to TRBD2. The CDR3 length is 15 residues. The junction had 2 bases not matched to a gene; V was cut back by 3 bases and J by 4 bases. Germline loops: CDR1 SGHRS, CDR2 YFSETQ. CDR3 DNA: TGCGCCAGCAGCTCTCTAGCGGGAGGCACCGGGGAGCTGTTTTTT. This translates into CASSSLAGGTGELFF.

This clonotype has only a few counts. The rearrangement joins TRBV10-3 to TRBJ2-1; no definite D call. The CDR3 covers 15 residues. Between the trimmed V and J ends, which lost 4 bases and 0 bases, there was a span of 10 bases. Per germline, CDR1 ENHRY and CDR2 SYGVKD. The CDR3: CAISAVSSSYNEQFF. For the CDR3, the DNA is TGTGCCATCAGTGCTGTGTCGAGCTCCTACAATGAGCAGTTCTTC.

J is TRBJ1-5 and V is TRBV6-5, with 8 bases matching TRBD1. There are 13 residues in the CDR3. With V trimmed by 8 bases and J by 4 bases, 4 bases remained unmatched. The V gene's germline CDR1 is MNHEY and CDR2 SVGAGI. This CDR3 is CASRRDRNQPQHF. The DNA of the CDR3 is TGTGCCAGCCGCCGGGACAGGAATCAGCCCCAGCATTTT.

V usage is TRBV2 and J usage is TRBJ2-7, with a weak D call TRBD2 (6 bases). The germline gives CDR1 SNHLY, CDR2 FYNNEI. V was cut by 4 bases and J by 5 bases, with 15 bases left in between. The CDR3 runs 14 residues. The CDR3 region has the DNA TGTGCCAGCAGTGGTAGCGGCGGTACTCACGAGCAGTACTTC. Translating gives CASSGSGGTHEQYF. The complete variable domain, with remaining parts taken from reference TRBV2 and TRBJ2-7, reads EPEVTQTPSHQVTQMGQEVILRCVPISNHLYFYWYRQILGQKVEFLVSFYNNEISEKSEIFDDQFSVERPDGSNFTLKIRSTKLEDSAMYFCASSGSGGTHEQYFGPGTRLTVT.

In this sample, this clonotype turned up a few times. The chain carries TRBV9 and TRBJ1-2; D not certain. Trimming stripped 4 bases from V and 0 bases from J, with 10 bases between. The CDR3 consists of 14 residues. The germline CDR1 and CDR2 sequences are SGDLS and YYNGEE. In DNA, the CDR3 is TGTGCCAGCAGCCCTCCGCTAGCTAACTATGGCTACACCTTC. Protein sequence: CASSPPLANYGYTF.

The chain joins TRBV6-2 or TRBV6-3 to TRBJ2-1, with 9 nucleotides matching TRBD2. Per the germline V gene, CDR1 is MNHEY and CDR2 is SVGEGT. The CDR3 is 17 amino acids. V was pared by 6 bases and J by 5 bases, with 14 bases of the junction left unmatched. DNA of the CDR3: TGTGCCAGCAGCAGTAGACCCAGGGCTAGCGGGAACAATGAGCAGTTCTTC. Translation gives CASSSRPRASGNNEQFF.

The CDR3 here is CASSYGQGRNTEAFF. The CDR3 DNA reads as TGTGCCAGCAGCTACGGACAGGGGAGGAACACTGAAGCTTTCTTT. This sequence joins TRBV5-4 and TRBJ1-1; 9 positions match TRBD1. The V and J ends lost 3 bases and 1 base, in that order; junction bases with no gene match: 4. The germline V gene has CDR1 SGHNT and CDR2 YYREEE (reference sequence). The CDR3 has 15 amino acids.

This clonotype was counted many times. The V gene is TRBV29-1, the J gene TRBJ2-7; D ambiguous. The length of the CDR3 is 13 residues. The germline gives CDR1 SQVTM, CDR2 ANQGSEA. The V end lost 2 bases, the J end lost 1 base, and 9 bases lay between the germline ends. CDR3 in amino acids: CSVEYKESYEQYF. CDR3 sequence (DNA): TGCAGCGTTGAATACAAGGAATCCTACGAGCAGTACTTC.